These 18 T cell receptor beta chains originate from one sample sequenced in a study of vaccination effects on CD4 cells after COVID-19 (dated by TCRdb to 2022 to 2024). These receptors have no known antigen. To identify antigen-specific CD4+ T cell clonotypes by their expansion, the ViraFEST assay first stimulated PBMC with viral peptide pools and then applied TCR sequencing. After less than 13 days of culture, CD4+ T cells were isolated with the EasySep CD4+ T cell isolation kit. Two doses of either the BNT162b2 or the mRNA-1273 mRNA SARS-CoV-2 vaccine were administered to participants. Preparation of the library involved the immunoSEQ multiplex PCR assay. Held by TCRdb, this immuneACCESS table contains in-frame sequences only and omits some clones. Under half of the omission traces to an unresolved V gene where checked; the cause of the rest is unknown. A total of more than 50,000 clones appear in this sample, around four fifths of them only once. The ten top clones hold around 0.95% of the sample.

Specimen: CD4+ T cells from PBMCs cultured with HCoV-OC43 spike peptides, collected after COVID-19 vaccination. Read against the paper, the sample's cell subset or site label means: HCoV-OC43 spike overlapping peptide pool stimulation. Receptors originate from a human donor who received a COVID-19 vaccine.

The chain recombines TRBV18 with TRBJ2-1; D possibly matches TRBD1 or TRBD2 (6 bases each). This CDR3 is built from 16 residues. Deletions cut 2 bases from V and 7 bases from J, with 18 bases between. Germline loops: CDR1 KGHSH, CDR2 LQKENI. CDR3: CASSPIRPGAGNEQFF. As DNA, the CDR3 is TGTGCCAGCTCACCAATCCGCCCGGGGGCGGGGAATGAGCAGTTCTTC. The variable domain in full, completed from reference TRBV18 and TRBJ2-1, reads NAGVMQNPRHLVRRRGQEARLRCSPMKGHSHVYWYRQLPEEGLKFMVYLQKENIIDESGMPKERFSAEFPKEGPSILRIQQVVRGDSAAYFCASSPIRPGAGNEQFFGPGTRLTVL.

The CDR3 coding sequence is TGTGCCAGCAGCCAAGATTGGGTCAGGGTGAATGAGCAGTTCTTC. It encodes CASSQDWVRVNEQFF. The chain combines TRBV3-1 (or the pseudogene TRBV3-2) with TRBJ2-1, with a possible D match to TRBD1 (5 bases). Per the germline V gene, CDR1 is LGHDT and CDR2 is YNNKEL (reference sequence). The CDR3 covers 15 residues. V lost 0 bases to trimming and J lost 7 bases, with 13 bases between them.

The chain carries TRBV6-5 and TRBJ2-6; no reliable D call. The V end was cut by 7 bases, the J end by 6 bases, with 7 bases between. Germline V CDR1 and CDR2: MNHEY, SVGAGI. This CDR3 comprises 12 residues. As DNA, the CDR3 is TGTGCCAGCACTCTCGCGGCCAACGTCCTGACTTTC. This sequence encodes CASTLAANVLTF.

The rearrangement joins TRBV5-6 to TRBJ2-3; D may be TRBD1 (5 bases). Germline V CDR1 and CDR2: SGHDT, YYEEEE. This CDR3 region has 15 residues. Trimming removed 4 bases at V and 1 base at J, with 13 bases between. The CDR3 bases are TGTGCCAGCAGCCGAACAGGTCTCGGCACAGATACGCAGTATTTT. Translated: CASSRTGLGTDTQYF.

The gene calls are TRBV10-3 and TRBJ2-5; a possible D gene is TRBD2 (6 bases). The CDR3 consists of 16 residues. Germline V gene lookup returns CDR1 ENHRY and CDR2 SYGVKD. V was pared by 10 bases and J by 2 bases, with 23 bases between. This chain's CDR3 is CATTRALGGRQETQYF. CDR3 DNA sequence: TGTGCCACCACCCGGGCTTTGGGGGGAAGACAAGAGACCCAGTACTTC.

The chain carries TRBV2 and TRBJ2-7, with TRBD2 as a possible D gene (6 bases). The CDR3 runs 10 residues. Trimming left V 11 bases short and J 9 bases short, with 14 bases between. Per germline, CDR1 SNHLY and CDR2 FYNNEI. The DNA for the CDR3 is TGTGCCGGGGGAGGAGCACGGCAGTACGTC. Translating it yields CAGGGARQYV.

A single count supports this clone. The chain links TRBV9 to TRBJ1-2; no firm D call. Trimming removed 0 bases at V and 3 bases at J, with 6 bases between. The CDR3 extends over 13 amino acids. The germline V gene has CDR1 SGDLS and CDR2 YYNGEE. CDR3 protein: CASSVEGDYGYTF. CDR3 DNA sequence: TGTGCCAGCAGCGTAGAAGGAGACTATGGCTACACCTTC.

The chain links TRBV3-1 (or the pseudogene TRBV3-2) to TRBJ2-3; 8 positions agree with TRBD1. The CDR3 covers 16 residues. The V gene's germline CDR1 is LGHDT and CDR2 YNNKEL (reference sequence). The V segment lost 5 bases and the J segment 0 bases; nucleotides outside the gene matches: 7. CDR3 DNA sequence: TGTGCCAGCAGCGGACAGGGTCTGGCTAGCACAGATACGCAGTATTTT. Translating it yields CASSGQGLASTDTQYF.

This rearrangement joins TRBV5-1 to TRBJ2-1; unclear D gene. V was cut by 3 bases and J by 2 bases, with 9 bases left in between. Germline V gene sequence: CDR1 SGHRS, CDR2 YFSETQ. The length of the CDR3 is 14 residues. CDR3 bases: TGCGCCAGCAGCTCAGACTGGACCTACAATGAGCAGTTCTTC. It yields the protein CASSSDWTYNEQFF.

The chain recombines TRBV7-2 with TRBJ1-1, with TRBD1 identical over 10 bases. Germline V gene sequence: CDR1 SGHTA, CDR2 FQGNSA. The length of the CDR3 is 14 residues. V was pared by 5 bases and J by 1 base, with 1 base of the junction left unmatched. The CDR3 loop is CASSRDRGNTEAFF. CDR3 bases: TGTGCCAGCAGCCGGGACAGGGGGAACACTGAAGCTTTCTTT.

V and J are TRBV15 and TRBJ2-5; D possibly corresponds to TRBD2 (5 bases). The germline V gene has CDR1 LNHNV and CDR2 YYDKDF (reference sequence). This CDR3 has 14 amino acids. Trimming pared 3 bases from V and 5 bases from J, leaving 13 bases between. The CDR3 is CATSRDWTWETQYF. The CDR3 DNA sequence: TGTGCCACCAGCAGGGACTGGACTTGGGAGACCCAGTACTTC.

V gene TRBV14 combines with J gene TRBJ1-6; 7 bases are a match to TRBD1. Trimming cost V 5 bases and J 8 bases; bases outside gene matches: 12. The CDR3 contains 16 residues. Germline V gene sequence: CDR1 SGHDN, CDR2 FVKESK. CDR3 DNA sequence: TGTGCCAGCAGCTCGGACAGGAGGGGTATGGATTCACCCCTCCACTTT. Residues: CASSSDRRGMDSPLHF. Full variable domain (rest looked up from reference TRBV14 and TRBJ1-6): EAGVTQFPSHSVIEKGQTVTLRCDPISGHDNLYWYRRVMGKEIKFLLHFVKESKQDESGMPNNRFLAERTGGTYSTLKVQPAELEDSGVYFCASSSDRRGMDSPLHFGNGTRLTVT.

The rearrangement links TRBV18 to TRBJ2-7, with TRBD1 identical over 7 bases. The CDR3 is 17 amino acids. V lost 6 bases and J lost 5; bases outside the gene matches: 19. In germline, CDR1 is KGHSH, CDR2 LQKENI. In DNA form, the CDR3 reads TGTGCCAGCTCGTACTCAACAGGGGTACGGGTCGGGAACGAGCAGTACGTC. Amino acids: CASSYSTGVRVGNEQYV.

The chain recombines TRBV2 with TRBJ2-7, with D perhaps TRBD1 (5 bases). The length of the CDR3 is 11 residues. V lost 3 bases and J lost 12, with 12 bases in between. Germline V gene data show CDR1 as SNHLY and CDR2 as FYNNEI. CDR3 protein: CASSDWGGWYV. In DNA form, the CDR3 reads TGTGCCAGCAGTGACTGGGGCGGTTGGTACGTC.

This CDR3 reads CASSSLVANVLTF. DNA for the CDR3: TGTGCCAGTTCCTCCCTGGTGGCCAACGTCCTGACTTTC. The chain recombines TRBV6-5 with TRBJ2-6; D unclear. The CDR3 totals 13 residues. Germline-derived CDR1 and CDR2 are MNHEY and SVGAGI. Trimming took 9 bases from V and 6 from J, leaving 12 bases between them.

CDR3 coding DNA: TGTGCCAGCAGATACACAGGGGGCACTGAAGCTTTCTTT. Translated, it gives CASRYTGGTEAFF. The chain combines TRBV6-5 with TRBJ1-1, with 8 bases fitting TRBD1. Per germline, CDR1 MNHEY and CDR2 SVGAGI. CDR3 length: 13 residues. With V trimmed by 6 bases and J by 4 bases, 4 bases remained unmatched.

In DNA form, the CDR3 reads TGTGCCAGCAGCTTTCAGGGATCAGATACGCAGTATTTT. Encoded protein: CASSFQGSDTQYF. This chain joins TRBV7-3 and TRBJ2-3; a possible D gene is TRBD1 (5 bases). Trimming pared 3 bases from V and 4 bases from J, leaving 8 bases between. The germline V gene has CDR1 SGHTA and CDR2 FQGTGA. The CDR3 runs to 13 residues.

V usage is TRBV6-1 and J usage is TRBJ1-4; D gene unclear. Per the germline V gene, CDR1 is MNHNS and CDR2 is SASEGT. Trimming stripped 2 bases from V and 7 bases from J, with 17 bases between. The CDR3 has 16 residues. The CDR3 coding sequence is TGTGCCAGCAGTGAACCGGTCACTGTGTCGTCTGAAAAACTGTTTTTT. Translating it yields CASSEPVTVSSEKLFF.